These T cell receptor beta chains were read from a single sample in a study of shared clonotypes between healthy human individuals. Clones were read by immunoSEQ multiplex PCR, and TCRdb kept only the in-frame ones, dropping some. The data hold about 2.4 million clones, with approximately 94% observed a single time. Specimen: naive CD4+ T cells from PBMCs. The receptors come from a man aged 18 to 29 in good health. Some clones in this sample may be carry-over from other donors' samples. CDR3s include the opening cysteine and the closing phenylalanine or tryptophan. D genes are given only for firm matches. Size is omitted from some rows. Given values are once, few, many or a class for expanded clones.

v_gene: TRBV11-2
d_gene: TRBD1
abundance: once
j_gene: TRBJ2-2
CDR3nt: TGTGCCAGCAGCCTAGGCTCCGGGACAGGGGGTTCCGGGGAGCTGTTTTTT
CDR3aa: CASSLGSGTGGSGELFF

v_gene: TRBV7-2
d_gene: TRBD1
abundance: -
j_gene: TRBJ2-5
CDR3nt: TGTGCCAGCAGCTTAGTAGGGACAGGGGGCCGGGAGACCCAGTACTTC
CDR3aa: CASSLVGTGGRETQYF

v_gene: TRBV7-9
d_gene: -
abundance: -
j_gene: TRBJ2-7
CDR3nt: TGTGCCAGCAGCTTGAGTGGAACCTCCTACGAGCAGTACTTC
CDR3aa: CASSLSGTSYEQYF

v_gene: TRBV5-1
d_gene: TRBD2
abundance: -
j_gene: TRBJ2-7
CDR3nt: TGCGCCAGCAGCTTGACCACAAGGGGGGTAGCGGGAGGGAAATACGAGCAGTACTTC
CDR3aa: CASSLTTRGVAGGKYEQYF

v_gene: TRBV7-2
d_gene: TRBD2
abundance: once
j_gene: TRBJ2-5
CDR3nt: TGTGCCAGCAGCGTCCTAGCGGTTGCTGGGACCCAGTACTTC
CDR3aa: CASSVLAVAGTQYF

v_gene: TRBV7-9
d_gene: TRBD1
abundance: once
j_gene: TRBJ1-2
CDR3nt: TGTGCCAGCAGCCGCTCTCTGACAGGGCCTGACTATGGCTACACCTTC
CDR3aa: CASSRSLTGPDYGYTF

v_gene: TRBV5-1
d_gene: TRBD2
abundance: -
j_gene: TRBJ2-4
CDR3nt: TGCGCCAGCAGGGCGGGAGACGCCAAAAACATTCAGTACTTC
CDR3aa: CASRAGDAKNIQYF

v_gene: TRBV11-2
d_gene: -
abundance: -
j_gene: TRBJ1-2
CDR3nt: TGTGCCAGCAGTGCCCCTGGGGGCTATGGCTACACCTTC
CDR3aa: CASSAPGGYGYTF

v_gene: TRBV9
d_gene: TRBD1
abundance: -
j_gene: TRBJ2-7
CDR3nt: TGTGCCAGCACTTCGGGACAGGGAGGCTCCTACGAGCAGTACTTC
CDR3aa: CASTSGQGGSYEQYF

v_gene: TRBV4-3
d_gene: TRBD2
abundance: -
j_gene: TRBJ2-1
CDR3nt: TGCGCCAGCAGCCAAGTAAGCGGGAGAGGGGCAGGTGAGCAGTTCTTC
CDR3aa: CASSQVSGRGAGEQFF

v_gene: TRBV18
d_gene: -
abundance: -
j_gene: TRBJ2-5
CDR3nt: TGTGCCAGCTCAGCAGGGGCCGCAGAGACCCAGTACTTC
CDR3aa: CASSAGAAETQYF

v_gene: TRBV28
d_gene: -
abundance: -
j_gene: TRBJ2-7
CDR3nt: TGTGCCAGCAGTTTGGGAACGCGGCCCTACGAGCAGTACTTC
CDR3aa: CASSLGTRPYEQYF

v_gene: TRBV18
d_gene: -
abundance: -
j_gene: TRBJ2-7
CDR3nt: TGTGCCAGCTCACCAGTTTTGGGAGGTACCTCCTACGAGCAGTACTTC
CDR3aa: CASSPVLGGTSYEQYF

v_gene: TRBV4-3
d_gene: -
abundance: -
j_gene: TRBJ1-1
CDR3nt: TGCGCCAGCAGCCAAGAGGTCGTGAACACTGAAGCTTTCTTT
CDR3aa: CASSQEVVNTEAFF

v_gene: TRBV18
d_gene: TRBD1
abundance: -
j_gene: TRBJ1-1
CDR3nt: TGTGCCAGCTCACCCCAGGGACAGGGGACTGAAGCTTTCTTT
CDR3aa: CASSPQGQGTEAFF

v_gene: TRBV28
d_gene: -
abundance: -
j_gene: TRBJ2-5
CDR3nt: TGTGCCAGCAGTTTACCCCTCGAGGTGGAGACCCAGTACTTC
CDR3aa: CASSLPLEVETQYF

v_gene: TRBV2
d_gene: TRBD2
abundance: -
j_gene: TRBJ2-1
CDR3nt: TGTGCCAGCAGTCCTCAACTAGCGGGAGGACGAGCGTTCTTC
CDR3aa: CASSPQLAGGRAFF

v_gene: TRBV4-3
d_gene: -
abundance: -
j_gene: TRBJ2-5
CDR3nt: TGCGCCAGCAGCCAAGCGGGTGGAGGGCAAGAGACCCAGTACTTC
CDR3aa: CASSQAGGGQETQYF

v_gene: TRBV29-1
d_gene: -
abundance: few
j_gene: TRBJ1-1
CDR3nt: TGCAGCGCCAGAACTGGGGGAGGATCTGAAGCTTTCTTT
CDR3aa: CSARTGGGSEAFF

v_gene: TRBV5-1
d_gene: -
abundance: -
j_gene: TRBJ1-3
CDR3nt: TGCGCCAGCAGCTTGGGGCAAGCGGGAGGAAACACCATATATTTT
CDR3aa: CASSLGQAGGNTIYF

v_gene: TRBV6-4
d_gene: TRBD1
abundance: -
j_gene: TRBJ1-2
CDR3nt: TGTGCCAGCAGTGACTTGGCGGCAGGGGGCGGTGGCTACACCTTC
CDR3aa: CASSDLAAGGGGYTF

v_gene: TRBV6-1
d_gene: TRBD2
abundance: -
j_gene: TRBJ2-3
CDR3nt: TGTGCCAGCAGTGAAGTACTAAAGAGGTGGACTAGCGGGACAGATACGCAGTATTTT
CDR3aa: CASSEVLKRWTSGTDTQYF

v_gene: TRBV4-3
d_gene: TRBD2
abundance: -
j_gene: TRBJ2-7
CDR3nt: TGCGCCAGCAGCCAAAGCCTAGCGGGAGGTACCTACGAGCAGTACTTC
CDR3aa: CASSQSLAGGTYEQYF

v_gene: TRBV10-1
d_gene: TRBD2
abundance: once
j_gene: TRBJ2-1
CDR3nt: TGCGCCAGCAGGGTCGGACTAGCGGGAGGCAATGAGCAGTTCTTC
CDR3aa: CASRVGLAGGNEQFF

v_gene: TRBV5-1
d_gene: TRBD2
abundance: -
j_gene: TRBJ2-7
CDR3nt: TGCGCCAGCAGCCCCGGGACTAGCGGGAGGGCGGGCATCAACGAGCAGTACTTC
CDR3aa: CASSPGTSGRAGINEQYF

v_gene: TRBV5-6
d_gene: TRBD1
abundance: -
j_gene: TRBJ1-5
CDR3nt: TGTGCCAGCAGCTTGGCCGGAGACAGGGTTAGCAATCAGCCCCAGCATTTT
CDR3aa: CASSLAGDRVSNQPQHF

v_gene: TRBV7-2
d_gene: -
abundance: -
j_gene: TRBJ2-1
CDR3nt: TGTGCCAGCACCCAGGGGCTAGGAGGCGGTGAGCAGTTCTTC
CDR3aa: CASTQGLGGGEQFF

v_gene: TRBV7-2
d_gene: -
abundance: -
j_gene: TRBJ2-7
CDR3nt: TGTGCCAGCAGCTTCGGGGGCCGGGGTGACGAGCAGTACTTC
CDR3aa: CASSFGGRGDEQYF

v_gene: TRBV29-1
d_gene: -
abundance: -
j_gene: TRBJ2-7
CDR3nt: TGCAGCGTTGCGGGCAGGGGTTTTTACGAGCAGTACTTC
CDR3aa: CSVAGRGFYEQYF

v_gene: TRBV5-1
d_gene: -
abundance: -
j_gene: TRBJ1-5
CDR3nt: TGCGCCAGCAGTCGCGACCCTCTCGGCAATCAGCCCCAGCATTTT
CDR3aa: CASSRDPLGNQPQHF

v_gene: TRBV4-1
d_gene: -
abundance: -
j_gene: TRBJ2-1
CDR3nt: TGCGCCAGCAGCCAAGCTGCAGGGAAAACGATCCACAATGAGCAGTTCTTC
CDR3aa: CASSQAAGKTIHNEQFF

v_gene: TRBV7-9
d_gene: -
abundance: -
j_gene: TRBJ1-4
CDR3nt: TGTGCCAGCAGCTTCGGGGGGCTCAGGGATGAAAAACTGTTTTTT
CDR3aa: CASSFGGLRDEKLFF

v_gene: TRBV9
d_gene: -
abundance: -
j_gene: TRBJ2-2
CDR3nt: TGTGCCAGCAGCTCACGGACGACCACCGGGGAGCTGTTTTTT
CDR3aa: CASSSRTTTGELFF

v_gene: TRBV27
d_gene: TRBD2
abundance: -
j_gene: TRBJ2-5
CDR3nt: TGTGCCAGCAGTCCCCTAGGGGAGGGATACCATAAAGAGACCCAGTACTTC
CDR3aa: CASSPLGEGYHKETQYF

v_gene: TRBV5-1
d_gene: TRBD2
abundance: -
j_gene: TRBJ2-1
CDR3nt: TGCGCCAGCAGCGGGCGGGGACTAGCCCATGCGATCTCCTACAATGAGCAGTTCTTC
CDR3aa: CASSGRGLAHAISYNEQFF

v_gene: TRBV5-1
d_gene: -
abundance: -
j_gene: TRBJ1-1
CDR3nt: TGCGCCAGCAGCTTGGGTAGGGCAGAGATAAACACTGAAGCTTTCTTT
CDR3aa: CASSLGRAEINTEAFF

v_gene: TRBV6-6
d_gene: TRBD1
abundance: -
j_gene: TRBJ2-7
CDR3nt: TGTGCCAGCAGTTTTACAGGGGCCTCCTACGAGCAGTACTTC
CDR3aa: CASSFTGASYEQYF

v_gene: TRBV2
d_gene: -
abundance: -
j_gene: TRBJ2-7
CDR3nt: TGTGCCAGCAGGTGGGACGGTATTTGGGAGCAGTACTTC
CDR3aa: CASRWDGIWEQYF

v_gene: TRBV7-7
d_gene: -
abundance: -
j_gene: TRBJ2-1
CDR3nt: TGTGCCAGCAGCTTAGACAGTAGCTCCTACAATGAGCAGTTCTTC
CDR3aa: CASSLDSSSYNEQFF

v_gene: TRBV11-1
d_gene: TRBD2
abundance: -
j_gene: TRBJ2-1
CDR3nt: TGTGCCAGCAGCTTAGATGCTAGCGGGATCTACAATGAGCAGTTCTTC
CDR3aa: CASSLDASGIYNEQFF

v_gene: TRBV6-5
d_gene: -
abundance: -
j_gene: TRBJ2-7
CDR3nt: TGTGCCAGCAGTCCCTTCAGGAGTTCCTACGAGCAGTACTTC
CDR3aa: CASSPFRSSYEQYF

v_gene: TRBV19
d_gene: TRBD1
abundance: -
j_gene: TRBJ2-7
CDR3nt: TGTGCCAGTAGTATTACGGGGACAGGGTCCGAGCAGTACTTC
CDR3aa: CASSITGTGSEQYF

v_gene: TRBV5-1
d_gene: -
abundance: -
j_gene: TRBJ1-1
CDR3nt: TGCGCCAGCAGCTTGGCAGGGTTGGACACTGAAGCTTTCTTT
CDR3aa: CASSLAGLDTEAFF

v_gene: TRBV11-2
d_gene: -
abundance: -
j_gene: TRBJ2-2
CDR3nt: TGTGCCAGCAGCTTAGGGGAAAACAGGGTGACCGGGGAGCTGTTTTTT
CDR3aa: CASSLGENRVTGELFF

v_gene: TRBV28
d_gene: -
abundance: once
j_gene: TRBJ2-7
CDR3nt: TGTGCCAGCAGTTTCGGGTACGAGCAGTACTTC
CDR3aa: CASSFGYEQYF

v_gene: TRBV7-8
d_gene: TRBD2
abundance: once
j_gene: TRBJ2-7
CDR3nt: TGTGCCAGCAGTAGCGGGGGGGCCTACGAGCAGTACTTC
CDR3aa: CASSSGGAYEQYF

v_gene: TRBV28
d_gene: -
abundance: -
j_gene: TRBJ1-1
CDR3nt: TGTGCCAGCAGTTTACAAAGGAACACTGAAGCTTTCTTT
CDR3aa: CASSLQRNTEAFF

v_gene: TRBV5-6
d_gene: -
abundance: few
j_gene: TRBJ1-1
CDR3nt: TGTGCCAGCAGCTTGTTTTGGGGGGTCACTGAAGCTTTCTTT
CDR3aa: CASSLFWGVTEAFF

v_gene: TRBV18
d_gene: -
abundance: -
j_gene: TRBJ2-5
CDR3nt: TGTGCCAGCTCAGATACTTTAAAAGAGACCCAGTACTTC
CDR3aa: CASSDTLKETQYF

v_gene: TRBV5-5
d_gene: TRBD1
abundance: -
j_gene: TRBJ1-2
CDR3nt: TGTGCCAGCAGCTTCCCCTTAAAACCGGGACAGCCGGGTAAAGTCGATGGCTACACCTTC
CDR3aa: CASSFPLKPGQPGKVDGYTF